These 6 T cell receptor beta chains were sequenced from one sample in a study of shared clonotypes between healthy human individuals. Data came from immunoSEQ multiplex PCR; TCRdb stores just in-frame clones and leaves some out. The sample has roughly 2,000,000 clones; 90% to 95% are singletons. Positive CCR7 selection of CD45RO-negative cells yielded the naive CD8 cells, and terminally differentiated effector memory CD45RA+ cells were excluded. The sequencing sample was made of naive CD8+ T cells from PBMCs. These receptors all come from a man aged 18 to 29 in good health. Some clones in this sample may be carry-over from other donors' samples.

The chain has TRBV5-1 and TRBJ1-1, with D possibly TRBD1 on 6 matching bases. The CDR3 has 14 residues. V was shortened by 7 bases and J by 3 bases, with 16 bases between the two germline ends. The germline V gene has CDR1 SGHRS and CDR2 YFSETQ. CDR3 DNA sequence: TGCGCCAGCGTCCTGGAGGGGGACGACACTGAAGCTTTCTTT. This codes for CASVLEGDDTEAFF. The full variable domain, its missing parts supplied by reference TRBV5-1 and TRBJ1-1, is KAGVTQTPRYLIKTRGQQVTLSCSPISGHRSVSWYQQTPGQGLQFLFEYFSETQRNKGNFPGRFSGRQFSNSRSEMNVSTLELGDSALYLCASVLEGDDTEAFFGQGTRLTVV.

The chain has TRBV5-5 and TRBJ1-5, with unresolved D. Germline CDR1 and CDR2: SGHKS and YYEKEE (reference sequence). V dropped 0 bases and J dropped 1 base, with 8 bases sitting between them. This CDR3 has 15 amino acids. The CDR3 sequence: CASSLEHPSNQPQHF. The DNA for the CDR3 is TGTGCCAGCAGCTTGGAGCACCCGAGCAATCAGCCCCAGCATTTT.

The chain couples TRBV7-3 to TRBJ2-2; D is perhaps TRBD2 (5 bases). Germline CDR1 SGHTA, CDR2 FQGTGA. The CDR3 consists of 12 residues. V was trimmed by 5 bases and J by 7 bases, leaving 8 bases between them. The CDR3 loop reads CASSDGGGELFF. In DNA form, the CDR3 reads TGTGCCAGCAGCGACGGAGGCGGGGAGCTGTTTTTT.

CDR3 nucleotide sequence: TGTGCCAGCATGGGGGTTTTCACTGAAGCTTTCTTT. This translates into CASMGVFTEAFF. The chain is built from TRBV6-1 and TRBJ1-1, with D possibly matching TRBD1 (5 bases). The CDR3 has 12 residues. V was clipped by 7 bases and J by 4 bases, with 10 bases between them. The germline V gene encodes CDR1 MNHNS and CDR2 SASEGT.

This chain uses TRBV5-1 with TRBJ2-1, with 15 bases matching TRBD2. The CDR3 consists of 15 residues. Germline V CDR1 and CDR2: SGHRS, YFSETQ. The V segment lost 2 bases and the J segment 10 bases; nucleotides outside the gene matches: 4. CDR3 sequence reads: CASSFGLAGGEEQFF. DNA of the CDR3: TGCGCCAGCAGCTTCGGACTAGCGGGAGGGGAAGAGCAGTTCTTC.

V gene TRBV7-3 combines with J gene TRBJ2-1; maybe TRBD1 (6 bases). The CDR3 has 14 residues. Per the germline V gene, CDR1 is SGHTA and CDR2 is FQGTGA. With 8 bases removed from V and 2 bases from J, the gap between germline ends came to 13 bases. CDR3 residues: CASARGGAYNEQFF. The DNA of the CDR3 is TGTGCCAGCGCCCGAGGGGGAGCCTACAATGAGCAGTTCTTC.